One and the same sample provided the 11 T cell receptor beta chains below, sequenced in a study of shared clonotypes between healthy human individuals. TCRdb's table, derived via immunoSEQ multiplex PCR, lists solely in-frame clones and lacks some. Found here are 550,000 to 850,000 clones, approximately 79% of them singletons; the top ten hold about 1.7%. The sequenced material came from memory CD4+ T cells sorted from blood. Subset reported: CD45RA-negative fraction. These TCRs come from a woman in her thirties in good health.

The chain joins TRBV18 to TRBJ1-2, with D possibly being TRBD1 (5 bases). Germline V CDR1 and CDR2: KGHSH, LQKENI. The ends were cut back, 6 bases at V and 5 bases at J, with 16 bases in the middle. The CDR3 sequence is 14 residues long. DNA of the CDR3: TGTGCCAGCTCCGCGAGGGGTGGTGAATATGGCTACACCTTC. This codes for CASSARGGEYGYTF.

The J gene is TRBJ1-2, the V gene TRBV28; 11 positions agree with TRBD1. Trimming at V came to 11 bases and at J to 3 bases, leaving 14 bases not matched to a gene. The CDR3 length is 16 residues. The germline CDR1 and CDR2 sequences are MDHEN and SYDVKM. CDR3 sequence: CASEPPRDRGDYGYTF. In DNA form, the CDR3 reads TGTGCCTCCGAACCCCCTCGGGACAGGGGGGACTATGGCTACACCTTC.

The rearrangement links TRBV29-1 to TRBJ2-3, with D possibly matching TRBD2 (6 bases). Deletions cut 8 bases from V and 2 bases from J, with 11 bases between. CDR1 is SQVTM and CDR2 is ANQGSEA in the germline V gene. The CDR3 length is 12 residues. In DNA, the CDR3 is TGCAGCTTTAGCGGTAACACAGATACGCAGTATTTT. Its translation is CSFSGNTDTQYF.

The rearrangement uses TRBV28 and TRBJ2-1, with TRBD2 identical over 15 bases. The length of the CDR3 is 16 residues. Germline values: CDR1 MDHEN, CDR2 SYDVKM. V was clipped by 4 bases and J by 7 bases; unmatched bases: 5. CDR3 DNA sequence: TGTGCCAGCAGTTGGACTAGCGGGAGGGCCTTAAATGAGCAGTTCTTC. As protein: CASSWTSGRALNEQFF.

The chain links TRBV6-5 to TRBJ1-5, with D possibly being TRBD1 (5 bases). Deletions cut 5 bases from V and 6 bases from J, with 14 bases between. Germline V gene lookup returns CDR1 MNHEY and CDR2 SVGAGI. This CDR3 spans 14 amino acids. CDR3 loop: CASSPLGGRQPQHF. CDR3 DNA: TGTGCCAGCAGTCCTCTCGGGGGACGTCAGCCCCAGCATTTT.

The CDR3 DNA follows: TGTGCCTGGAGTCAGGCGGAGTCAGATACGCAGTATTTT. This gives the protein CAWSQAESDTQYF. This chain connects TRBV30 to TRBJ2-3; D uncertain. V lost 2 bases and J 4 bases, leaving 10 bases between the germline ends. The CDR3 is 13 amino acids. The germline V gene encodes CDR1 GTSNPN and CDR2 SVGIG (reference sequence).

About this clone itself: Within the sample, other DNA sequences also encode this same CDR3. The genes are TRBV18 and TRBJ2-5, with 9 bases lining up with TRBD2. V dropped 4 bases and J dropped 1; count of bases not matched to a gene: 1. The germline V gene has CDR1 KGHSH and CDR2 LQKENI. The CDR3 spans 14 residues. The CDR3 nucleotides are TGTGCCAGCTCACAGACTAGCGGCCAAGAGACCCAGTACTTC. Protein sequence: CASSQTSGQETQYF.

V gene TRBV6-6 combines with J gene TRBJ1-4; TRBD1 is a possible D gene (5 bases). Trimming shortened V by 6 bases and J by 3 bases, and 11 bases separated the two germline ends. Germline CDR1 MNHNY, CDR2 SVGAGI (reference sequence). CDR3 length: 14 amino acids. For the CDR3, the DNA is TGTGCCAGCAGCGAGAGAGGGGCTAATGAAAAACTGTTTTTT. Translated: CASSERGANEKLFF.

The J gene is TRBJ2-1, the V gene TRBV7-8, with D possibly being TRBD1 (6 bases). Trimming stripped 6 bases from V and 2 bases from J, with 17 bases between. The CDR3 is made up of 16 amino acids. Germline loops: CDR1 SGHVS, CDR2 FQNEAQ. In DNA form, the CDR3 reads TGTGCCAGCAGACTTTCGGGACACAGCCCCTACAATGAGCAGTTCTTC. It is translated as CASRLSGHSPYNEQFF. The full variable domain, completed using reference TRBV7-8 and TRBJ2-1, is GAGVSQSPRYKVAKRGQDVALRCDPISGHVSLFWYQQALGQGPEFLTYFQNEAQLDKSGLPSDRFFAERPEGSVSTLKIQRTQQEDSAVYLCASRLSGHSPYNEQFFGPGTRLTVL.

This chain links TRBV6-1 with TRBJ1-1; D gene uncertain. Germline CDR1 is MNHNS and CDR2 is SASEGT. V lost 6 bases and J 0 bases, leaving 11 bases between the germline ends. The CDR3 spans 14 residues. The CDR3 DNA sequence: TGTGCCAGCAGCTGGGAAAGGGTGAACACTGAAGCTTTCTTT. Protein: CASSWERVNTEAFF.

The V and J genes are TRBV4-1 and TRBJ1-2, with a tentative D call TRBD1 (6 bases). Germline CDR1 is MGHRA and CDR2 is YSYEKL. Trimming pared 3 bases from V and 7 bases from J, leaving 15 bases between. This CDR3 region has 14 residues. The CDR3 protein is CASSQGGQGGGYTF. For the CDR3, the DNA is TGCGCCAGCAGCCAGGGGGGGCAGGGCGGTGGCTACACCTTC.